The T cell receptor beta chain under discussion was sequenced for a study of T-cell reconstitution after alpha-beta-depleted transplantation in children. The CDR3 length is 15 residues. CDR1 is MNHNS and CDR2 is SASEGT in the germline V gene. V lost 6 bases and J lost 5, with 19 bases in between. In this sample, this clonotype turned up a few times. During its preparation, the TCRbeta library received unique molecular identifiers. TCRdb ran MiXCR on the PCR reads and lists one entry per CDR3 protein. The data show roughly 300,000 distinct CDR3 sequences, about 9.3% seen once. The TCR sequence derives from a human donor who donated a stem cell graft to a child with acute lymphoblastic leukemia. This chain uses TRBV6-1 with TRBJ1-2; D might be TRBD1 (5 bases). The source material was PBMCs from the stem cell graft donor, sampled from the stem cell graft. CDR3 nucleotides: TGTGCCAGCAGCTCTAACAACGGGGCAGGGTATGGCTACACCTTC. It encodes CASSSNNGAGYGYTF.